The source of this TCR beta chain is a study of T cells in women clearing cervical HPV infection. Study conclusions and caveats: CIN3+ cases had significantly higher TCR repertoire richness than controls, but evenness did not differ.

Looked up from germline, CDR1 is DFQATT and CDR2 is SNEGSKA (reference sequence). V was trimmed by 0 bases and J by 9 bases, leaving 12 bases between them. The CDR3 loop spans 14 amino acids. All donors had a single incident cervical HPV16 infection, not prevalent. Comments on this clone: Its antigen is unidentified. The CDR3 end lies 3 residues beyond the end of the read and is filled in from the germline J gene.

Method: immunoSEQ multiplex PCR; TCRdb's copy keeps in-frame clones and lacks some. This repertoire includes around 30,000 clones. The chain links TRBV20-1 to TRBJ1-6; D not certain. Sample: blood buffy coat. The clonotype originates from a woman between 18 and 69 years old with a cervical HPV16 infection that either progressed to CIN3+ or cleared (not recorded which). The CDR3 reads CSARDRGSSSPLHF. Incomplete CDR3 DNA: TGCAGTGCTAGAGATAGAGGGTCGAGTTCACCC.